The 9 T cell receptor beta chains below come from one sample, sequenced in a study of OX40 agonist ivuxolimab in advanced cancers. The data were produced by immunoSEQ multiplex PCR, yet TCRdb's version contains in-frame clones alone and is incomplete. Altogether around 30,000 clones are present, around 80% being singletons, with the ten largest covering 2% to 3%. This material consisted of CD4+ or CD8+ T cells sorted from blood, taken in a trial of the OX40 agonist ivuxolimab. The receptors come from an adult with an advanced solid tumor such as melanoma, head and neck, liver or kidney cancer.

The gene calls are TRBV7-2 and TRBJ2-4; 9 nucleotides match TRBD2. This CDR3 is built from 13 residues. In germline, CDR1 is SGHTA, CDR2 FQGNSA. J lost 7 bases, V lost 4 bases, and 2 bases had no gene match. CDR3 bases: TGTGCCAGCAGCTCTAGCGGGATGAACATTCAGTACTTC. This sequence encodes CASSSSGMNIQYF.

The CDR3 region is CASSTPPGSTDTQYF. In DNA, the CDR3 is TGTGCCAGCAGCACCCCTCCAGGGTCCACAGATACGCAGTATTTT. V gene TRBV7-9 combines with J gene TRBJ2-3, with D maybe TRBD1 (5 bases). Germline values: CDR1 SEHNR, CDR2 FQNEAQ (reference sequence). The V end was cut by 5 bases, the J end by 2 bases, with 14 bases between. CDR3 length equals 15 residues. Full variable domain (rest looked up from reference TRBV7-9 and TRBJ2-3): DTGVSQNPRHKITKRGQNVTFRCDPISEHNRLYWYRQTLGQGPEFLTYFQNEAQLEKSRLLSDRFSAERPKGSFSTLEIQRTEQGDSAMYLCASSTPPGSTDTQYFGPGTRLTVL.

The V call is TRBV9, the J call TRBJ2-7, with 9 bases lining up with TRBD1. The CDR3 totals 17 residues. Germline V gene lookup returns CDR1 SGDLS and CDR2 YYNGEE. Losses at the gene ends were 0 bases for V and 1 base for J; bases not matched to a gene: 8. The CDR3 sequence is CASSVGAGQGRSYEQYF. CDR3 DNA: TGTGCCAGCAGCGTAGGGGCGGGACAGGGACGATCCTACGAGCAGTACTTC.

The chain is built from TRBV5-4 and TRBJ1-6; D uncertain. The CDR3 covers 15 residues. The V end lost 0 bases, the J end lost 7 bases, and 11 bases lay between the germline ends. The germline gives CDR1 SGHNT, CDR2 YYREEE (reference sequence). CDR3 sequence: CASSLDTAENSPLHF. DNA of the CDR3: TGTGCCAGCAGCTTGGATACGGCGGAGAATTCACCCCTCCACTTT.

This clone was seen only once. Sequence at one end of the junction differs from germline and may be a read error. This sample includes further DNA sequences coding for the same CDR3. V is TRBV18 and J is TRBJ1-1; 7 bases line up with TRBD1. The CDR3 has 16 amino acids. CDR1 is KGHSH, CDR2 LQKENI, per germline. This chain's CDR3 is CASSQDRPEGNTEAFF. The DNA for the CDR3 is TGTGCCAGCTCTCAGGACAGGCCCGAGGGGAACACTGAAGCCTTCTTT. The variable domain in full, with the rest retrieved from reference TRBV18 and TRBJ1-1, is NAGVMQNPRHLVRRRGQEARLRCSPMKGHSHVYWYRQLPEEGLKFMVYLQKENIIDESGMPKERFSAEFPKEGPSILRIQQVVRGDSAAYFCASSQDRPEGNTEAFFGQGTRLTVV.

CDR3 region: CASSLSLRGYTF. The CDR3 DNA follows: TGTGCCAGCAGCTTATCACTCCGGGGCTACACCTTC. This chain connects TRBV7-9 to TRBJ1-2; D gene uncertain. CDR3 length equals 12 residues. In germline, CDR1 is SEHNR, CDR2 FQNEAQ (reference sequence). V was clipped by 2 bases and J by 8 bases, with 9 bases between them.

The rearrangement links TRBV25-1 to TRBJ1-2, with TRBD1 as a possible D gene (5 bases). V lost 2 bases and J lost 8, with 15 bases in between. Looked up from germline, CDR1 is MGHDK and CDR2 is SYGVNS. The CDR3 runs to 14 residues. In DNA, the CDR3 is TGTGCCAGCAGTGAACCCGACAGAGTCGCGGGCTACACCTTC. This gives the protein CASSEPDRVAGYTF.

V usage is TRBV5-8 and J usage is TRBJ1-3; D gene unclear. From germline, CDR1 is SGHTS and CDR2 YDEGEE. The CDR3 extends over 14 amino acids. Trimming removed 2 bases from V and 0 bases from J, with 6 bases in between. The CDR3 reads CASSLGYSGNTIYF. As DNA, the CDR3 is TGTGCCAGCAGCTTAGGGTACTCTGGAAACACCATATATTTT.

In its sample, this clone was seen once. The CDR3 DNA reads TGTGCCAGCAGTCGAGCGGGGGCTAGCACAGATACGCAGTATTTT. Translation: CASSRAGASTDTQYF. This chain joins TRBV7-9 and TRBJ2-3, with 8 bases lining up with TRBD2. CDR3 size: 15 residues. J gave up 0 bases and V 6 bases, and 5 bases lay outside the gene matches. Germline lookup yields CDR1 SEHNR and CDR2 FQNEAQ (reference sequence).